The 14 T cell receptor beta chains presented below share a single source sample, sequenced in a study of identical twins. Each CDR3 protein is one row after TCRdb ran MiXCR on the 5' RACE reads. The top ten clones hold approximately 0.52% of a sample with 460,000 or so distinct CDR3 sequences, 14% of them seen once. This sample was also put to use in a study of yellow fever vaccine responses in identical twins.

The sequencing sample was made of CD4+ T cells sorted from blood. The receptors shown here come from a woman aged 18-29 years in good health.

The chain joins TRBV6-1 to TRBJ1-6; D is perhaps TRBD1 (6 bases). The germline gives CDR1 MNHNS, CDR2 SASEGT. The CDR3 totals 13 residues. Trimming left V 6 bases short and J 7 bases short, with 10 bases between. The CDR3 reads CASRRDINSPLHF. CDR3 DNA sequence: TGTGCCAGCAGGCGGGACATAAATTCACCCCTCCACTTT.

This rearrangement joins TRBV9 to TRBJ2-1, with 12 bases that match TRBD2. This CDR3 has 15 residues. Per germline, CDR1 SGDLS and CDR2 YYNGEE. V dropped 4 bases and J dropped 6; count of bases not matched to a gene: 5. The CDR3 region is CASSPRTSGTNEQFF. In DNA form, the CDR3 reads TGTGCCAGCAGCCCACGGACTAGCGGGACCAATGAGCAGTTCTTC.

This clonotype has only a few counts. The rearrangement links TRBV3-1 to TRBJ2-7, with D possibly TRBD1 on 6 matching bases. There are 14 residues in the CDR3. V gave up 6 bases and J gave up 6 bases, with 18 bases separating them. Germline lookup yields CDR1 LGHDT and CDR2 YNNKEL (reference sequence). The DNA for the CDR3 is TGTGCCAGCAGGACGGGACAAAGTTCATCCGAGCAGTACTTC. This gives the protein CASRTGQSSSEQYF.

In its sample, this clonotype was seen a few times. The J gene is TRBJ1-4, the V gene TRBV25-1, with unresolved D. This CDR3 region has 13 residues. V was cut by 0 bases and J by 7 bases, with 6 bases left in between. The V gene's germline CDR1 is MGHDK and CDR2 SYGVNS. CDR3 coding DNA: TGTGCCAGCAGTGAATACCATTCTGAAAAACTGTTTTTT. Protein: CASSEYHSEKLFF.

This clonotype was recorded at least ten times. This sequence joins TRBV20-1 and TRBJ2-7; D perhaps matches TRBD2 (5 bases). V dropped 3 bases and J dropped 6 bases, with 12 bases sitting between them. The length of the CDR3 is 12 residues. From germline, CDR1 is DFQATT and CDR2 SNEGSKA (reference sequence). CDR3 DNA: TGCAGTGCTAGCAAGTTCGCGGGCGAGCAGTACTTC. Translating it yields CSASKFAGEQYF.

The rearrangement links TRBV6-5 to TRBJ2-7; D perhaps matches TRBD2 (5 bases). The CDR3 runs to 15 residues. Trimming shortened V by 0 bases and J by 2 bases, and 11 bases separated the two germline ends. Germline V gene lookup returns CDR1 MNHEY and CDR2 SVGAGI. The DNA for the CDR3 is TGTGCCAGCAGTTACTCGCCTAGAGGGCCCTACGAGCAGTACTTC. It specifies CASSYSPRGPYEQYF.

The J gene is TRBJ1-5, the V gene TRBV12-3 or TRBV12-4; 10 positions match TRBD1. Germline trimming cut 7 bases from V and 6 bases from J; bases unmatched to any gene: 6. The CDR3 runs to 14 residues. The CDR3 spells CASTLGQGVQPQHF. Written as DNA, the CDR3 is TGTGCCAGCACCTTAGGACAGGGGGTTCAGCCCCAGCATTTT.

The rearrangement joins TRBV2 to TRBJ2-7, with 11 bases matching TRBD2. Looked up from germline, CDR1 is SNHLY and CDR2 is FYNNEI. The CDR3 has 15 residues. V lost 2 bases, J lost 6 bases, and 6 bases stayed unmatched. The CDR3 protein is CASSEILAGDVEQYF. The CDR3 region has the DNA TGTGCCAGCAGTGAAATACTAGCGGGGGATGTCGAGCAGTACTTC.

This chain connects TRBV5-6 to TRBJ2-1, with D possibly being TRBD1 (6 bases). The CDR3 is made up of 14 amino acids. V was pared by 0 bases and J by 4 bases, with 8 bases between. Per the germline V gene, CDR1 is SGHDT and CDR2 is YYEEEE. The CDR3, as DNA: TGTGCCAGCAGCTTGGAGGGGGATTACAATGAGCAGTTCTTC. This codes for CASSLEGDYNEQFF.

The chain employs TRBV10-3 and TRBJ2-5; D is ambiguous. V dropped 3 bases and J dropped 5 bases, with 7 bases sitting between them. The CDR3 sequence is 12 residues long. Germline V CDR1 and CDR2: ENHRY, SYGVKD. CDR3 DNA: TGTGCCATCAGTGAATACAGCGAGACCCAGTACTTC. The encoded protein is CAISEYSETQYF.

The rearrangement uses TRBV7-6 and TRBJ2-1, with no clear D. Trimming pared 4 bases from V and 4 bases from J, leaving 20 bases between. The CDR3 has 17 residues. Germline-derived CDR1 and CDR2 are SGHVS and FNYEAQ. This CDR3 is CASSSHRRLGLYNEQFF. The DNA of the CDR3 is TGTGCCAGCAGCTCCCACCGCCGACTGGGCCTTTACAATGAGCAGTTCTTC.

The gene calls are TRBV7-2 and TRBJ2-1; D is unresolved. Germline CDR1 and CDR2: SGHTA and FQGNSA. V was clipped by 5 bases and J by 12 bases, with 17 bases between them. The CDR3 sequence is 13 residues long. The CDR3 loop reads CASSPPSLARQFF. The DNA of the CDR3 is TGTGCCAGCAGCCCACCCAGCCTTGCAAGGCAGTTCTTC.

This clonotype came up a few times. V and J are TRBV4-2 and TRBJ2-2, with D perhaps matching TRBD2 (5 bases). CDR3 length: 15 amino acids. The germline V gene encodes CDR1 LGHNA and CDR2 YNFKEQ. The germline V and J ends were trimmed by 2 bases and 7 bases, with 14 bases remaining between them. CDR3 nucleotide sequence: TGTGCCAGCAGCCAAAGCGTGCGGGCAAGCGGGGAGCTGTTTTTT. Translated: CASSQSVRASGELFF.

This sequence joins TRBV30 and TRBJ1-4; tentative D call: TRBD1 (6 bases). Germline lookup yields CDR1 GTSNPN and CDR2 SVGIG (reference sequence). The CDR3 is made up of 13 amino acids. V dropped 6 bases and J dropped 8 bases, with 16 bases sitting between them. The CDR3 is CACVRGQREKLFF. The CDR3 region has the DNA TGTGCCTGCGTCCGTGGACAGCGGGAAAAACTGTTTTTT. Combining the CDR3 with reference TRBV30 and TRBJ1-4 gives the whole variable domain SQTIHQWPATLVQPVGSPLSLECTVEGTSNPNLYWYRQAAGRGLQLLFYSVGIGQISSEVPQNLSASRPQDRQFILSSKKLLLSDSGFYLCACVRGQREKLFFGSGTQLSVL.